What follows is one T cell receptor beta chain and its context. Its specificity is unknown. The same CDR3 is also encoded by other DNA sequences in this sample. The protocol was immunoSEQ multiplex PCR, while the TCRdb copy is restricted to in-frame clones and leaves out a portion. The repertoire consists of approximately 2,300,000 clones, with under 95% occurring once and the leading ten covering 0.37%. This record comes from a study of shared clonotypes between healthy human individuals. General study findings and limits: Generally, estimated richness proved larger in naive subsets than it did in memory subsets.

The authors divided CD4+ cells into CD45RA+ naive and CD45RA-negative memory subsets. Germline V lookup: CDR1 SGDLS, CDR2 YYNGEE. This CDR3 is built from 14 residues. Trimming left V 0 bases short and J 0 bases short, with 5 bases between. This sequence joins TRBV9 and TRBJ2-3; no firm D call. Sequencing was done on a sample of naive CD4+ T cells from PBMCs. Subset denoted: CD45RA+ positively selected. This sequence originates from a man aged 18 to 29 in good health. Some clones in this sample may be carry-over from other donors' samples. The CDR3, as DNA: TGTGCCAGCAGCGTAGTCGGTAGCACAGATACGCAGTATTTT. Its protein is CASSVVGSTDTQYF. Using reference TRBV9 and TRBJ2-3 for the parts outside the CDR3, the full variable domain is DSGVTQTPKHLITATGQRVTLRCSPRSGDLSVYWYQQSLDQGLQFLIQYYNGEERAKGNILERFSAQQFPDLHSELNLSSLELGDSALYFCASSVVGSTDTQYFGPGTRLTVL.